This T cell receptor (beta chain) originates from a study of T cell clonotyping in hematopoietic cell transplantation. Per the germline V gene, CDR1 is SGHTA and CDR2 is FQGNSA. The CDR3 runs 13 residues. After removal of 0 bases from V and 6 bases from J, the junction contained 2 bases not matched to a gene. Data came from immunoSEQ multiplex PCR; TCRdb stores just in-frame clones and leaves some out. The table has over 10,000 clones, approximately 90% seen once. This sequence joins TRBV7-2 and TRBJ2-7, with 7 bases fitting TRBD2. The sequencing input was peripheral blood mononuclear cells. This clonotype was sampled from a man under 40 in good health. Some clones in this sample may be carry-over from other donors' samples. DNA of the CDR3: TGTGCCAGCAGCTTAGCAGGGAGGGCCGAGCAGTACTTC. It is translated as CASSLAGRAEQYF.